The rows below give T cell receptor beta chains drawn from one sample of a study of T cell changes during pregnancy in multiple sclerosis. TCRdb keeps only in-frame clones here, not all; method: immunoSEQ multiplex PCR. The table has about 110,000 clones, about 90% seen once. Sequenced material: peripheral blood, taken before pregnancy. The receptors were sampled from a female donor with multiple sclerosis, enrolled in a pregnancy study. The CDR3 runs from the conserved cysteine through the conserved F or W. A D gene is named only where the DNA matches it firmly. Not all rows give a size; the values are once, few, many and, for expanded clones, a class.

clone_size	v_call	d_call	j_call	cdr3_aa	cdr3_nt
.	TRBV14	.	TRBJ2-7	CASSQASRGDYEQYF	TGTGCCAGCAGCCAAGCCAGCCGTGGAGACTACGAGCAGTACTTC
.	TRBV6-5	.	TRBJ2-7	CASSLGEGEAYEQYF	TGTGCCAGCAGTTTAGGGGAGGGGGAAGCTTACGAGCAGTACTTC
.	TRBV5-1	.	TRBJ2-6	CASSLVGRSSGANVLTF	TGCGCCAGCAGCTTGGTAGGAAGGAGCTCTGGGGCCAACGTCCTGACTTTC
.	TRBV5-6	.	TRBJ2-5	CASSSPGLSLETQYF	TGTGCCAGCAGCTCACCGGGACTCAGCTTGGAGACCCAGTACTTC
.	TRBV19	.	TRBJ1-6	CASSIGRAKGLRSPLHF	TGTGCCAGTAGTATCGGCAGGGCGAAGGGCCTCCGATCACCCCTCCACTTT
few	TRBV19	TRBD2	TRBJ2-7	CASSITGGLYEQYF	TGTGCCAGTAGTATAACGGGAGGGCTCTACGAGCAGTACTTC
.	TRBV11-2	TRBD1	TRBJ2-1	CASSLGDRGINEQFF	TGTGCCAGCAGCTTAGGGGACAGGGGGATCAATGAGCAGTTCTTC
.	TRBV15	TRBD1	TRBJ2-7	CATSRGGTGGSSYEQYF	TGTGCCACCAGCAGAGGAGGGACAGGGGGCTCTTCCTACGAGCAGTACTTC
once	TRBV27	TRBD1	TRBJ1-4	CASRLTGLGEKLFF	TGTGCCAGCAGACTGACAGGGTTGGGTGAAAAACTGTTTTTT
.	TRBV6-5	TRBD2	TRBJ2-1	CASSGLAPGNEQFF	TGTGCCAGCAGTGGACTAGCACCCGGCAATGAGCAGTTCTTC
.	TRBV29-1	.	TRBJ2-1	CSVARINEQFF	TGCAGCGTTGCTAGGATCAATGAGCAGTTCTTC
.	TRBV25-1	.	TRBJ2-1	CASSGGRGEVGADEQFF	TGTGCCAGCAGTGGGGGTCGCGGGGAGGTGGGCGCCGATGAGCAGTTCTTC
once	TRBV2	TRBD2	TRBJ2-1	CASPGLNNEQFF	TGTGCCAGCCCGGGACTAAACAATGAGCAGTTCTTC
.	TRBV28	TRBD2	TRBJ2-7	CASRPRGVQGLGGPQYF	TGTGCCAGCAGACCCCGGGGGGTGCAGGGCTTAGGAGGGCCGCAGTACTTC
.	TRBV18	.	TRBJ2-6	CASSPAGAGANVLTF	TGTGCCAGCTCACCCGCAGGGGCCGGGGCCAACGTCCTGACTTTC
once	TRBV27	TRBD2	TRBJ2-1	CASIIRWAGAYNEQFF	TGTGCCAGCATCATCCGGTGGGCGGGAGCTTACAATGAGCAGTTCTTC
.	TRBV2	TRBD1	TRBJ2-7	CASGRTGYYEQYF	TGTGCCTCTGGGAGGACAGGGTACTACGAGCAGTACTTC
.	TRBV30	TRBD1	TRBJ1-6	CAWSVLGDSNSPLHF	TGTGCCTGGAGTGTACTCGGGGACAGCAATTCACCCCTCCACTTT
.	TRBV5-1	TRBD1	TRBJ2-1	CASSSGQGTYNEQFF	TGCGCCAGCAGCTCGGGACAGGGAACCTACAATGAGCAGTTCTTC
.	TRBV28	TRBD1	TRBJ1-5	CASSSDLDRAPGPQHF	TGTGCCAGCAGTTCCGACCTAGACAGGGCCCCAGGGCCCCAGCATTTT
.	TRBV18	.	TRBJ2-5	CASSPKQGQETQYF	TGTGCCAGCTCACCAAAACAGGGCCAAGAGACCCAGTACTTC
.	TRBV13	.	TRBJ2-3	CASSLTKLRNGADTQYF	TGTGCCAGCAGCTTGACGAAACTAAGGAACGGGGCAGATACGCAGTATTTT
.	TRBV5-8	TRBD1	TRBJ2-1	CASSQTGTGGNEQFF	TGTGCCAGCAGCCAGACCGGGACAGGGGGGAATGAGCAGTTCTTC
.	TRBV30	.	TRBJ2-7	CASSRQTYEQYF	TGTGCCTCGTCGCGGCAGACCTACGAGCAGTACTTC
.	TRBV28	.	TRBJ2-1	CASSLPLLDEQFF	TGTGCCAGCAGTTTACCCCTCCTCGATGAGCAGTTCTTC
.	TRBV10-3	TRBD2	TRBJ2-7	CAISESTQIAGTYEQYF	TGTGCCATCAGTGAGTCAACCCAGATAGCGGGGACCTACGAGCAGTACTTC
.	TRBV7-3	.	TRBJ1-3	CASSLGGAHGNTIYF	TGTGCCAGCAGCTTGGGGGGGGCGCACGGAAACACCATATATTTT
.	TRBV5-4	.	TRBJ2-3	CASNLGGASTDTQYF	TGTGCCAGCAACCTAGGAGGGGCCAGCACAGATACGCAGTATTTT
.	TRBV27	TRBD1	TRBJ1-6	CASGTQRTGIGSPLHF	TGTGCCAGCGGAACCCAAAGGACAGGGATAGGTTCACCCCTCCACTTT
.	TRBV9	TRBD2	TRBJ2-1	CASSEGTSGSTYYNEQFF	TGTGCCAGCAGCGAGGGGACTAGCGGGAGCACCTACTACAATGAGCAGTTCTTC
.	TRBV5-1	TRBD1	TRBJ2-7	CASSTGTGTYEQYF	TGCGCCAGCAGCACCGGGACAGGGACCTACGAGCAGTACTTC
.	TRBV28	.	TRBJ1-1	CASSFDSPGVYAFF	TGTGCCAGCAGTTTTGACAGTCCGGGGGTCTACGCTTTCTTT
few	TRBV2	.	TRBJ2-3	CASSEAGAGTDTQYF	TGTGCCAGCAGTGAAGCGGGGGCGGGCACAGATACGCAGTATTTT
.	TRBV6-1	.	TRBJ1-2	CASRTTVNYGYTF	TGTGCCAGCAGGACCACAGTGAACTATGGCTACACCTTC
.	TRBV19	.	TRBJ1-2	CASSWAGAINYGYTF	TGTGCCAGTAGTTGGGCAGGGGCGATTAACTATGGCTACACCTTC
.	TRBV18	.	TRBJ1-1	CASSQGWGNTEAFF	TGTGCCAGCTCTCAGGGTTGGGGGAACACTGAAGCTTTCTTT
.	TRBV7-6	TRBD2	TRBJ2-2	CASSFGLAGFTGELFF	TGTGCCAGCAGCTTTGGACTAGCGGGGTTCACCGGGGAGCTGTTTTTT
.	TRBV4-3	.	TRBJ1-3	CASSSLTGASGNTIYF	TGCGCCAGCAGCTCGCTGACAGGAGCCTCTGGAAACACCATATATTTT
.	TRBV27	TRBD2	TRBJ2-7	CASSPPGVWEGYEQYF	TGTGCCAGCAGTCCGCCCGGAGTTTGGGAGGGTTACGAGCAGTACTTC
.	TRBV5-1	TRBD2	TRBJ2-1	CATAPGLAYNEQFF	TGCGCCACCGCCCCGGGACTAGCCTACAATGAGCAGTTCTTC
.	TRBV29-1	.	TRBJ2-2	CSVGGGGTHTGELFF	TGCAGCGTAGGAGGGGGAGGGACTCACACCGGGGAGCTGTTTTTT
.	TRBV28	TRBD2	TRBJ2-3	CASSPRTSVTDTQYF	TGTGCCAGCAGTCCCCGGACTAGCGTGACAGATACGCAGTATTTT